This T cell receptor beta chain comes out of a study of blood T cell repertoires in COVID-19. Study context: Some COVID-19 samples were acute and others convalescent; all came from the United States, Italy and Spain.

V was clipped by 6 bases and J by 11 bases; unmatched bases: 6. CDR1 MNHEY and CDR2 SVGAGI come from the germline V gene. This CDR3 region has 11 residues. Sequenced by immunoSEQ multiplex PCR; TCRdb stores in-frame clones only, minus some. This sample has about 250,000 clones, with about 82% found just once. The sequence was obtained from a woman aged 80 or over with COVID-19, enrolled during active disease. The chain employs TRBV6-5 and TRBJ1-1, with 7 bases matching TRBD1. Sequenced sample: peripheral blood. CDR3 DNA sequence: TGTGCCAGCAGCGACAGGGCCGCGGCTTTCTTT. As protein: CASSDRAAAFF.